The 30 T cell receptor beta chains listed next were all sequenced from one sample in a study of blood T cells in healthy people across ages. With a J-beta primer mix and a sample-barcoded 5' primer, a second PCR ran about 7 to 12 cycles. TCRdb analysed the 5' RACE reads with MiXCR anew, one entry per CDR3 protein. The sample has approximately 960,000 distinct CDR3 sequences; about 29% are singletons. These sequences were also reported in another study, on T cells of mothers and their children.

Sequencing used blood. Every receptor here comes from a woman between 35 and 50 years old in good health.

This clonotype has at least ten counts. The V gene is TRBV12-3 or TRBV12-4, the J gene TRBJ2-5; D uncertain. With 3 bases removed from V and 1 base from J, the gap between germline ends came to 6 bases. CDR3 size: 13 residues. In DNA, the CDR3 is TGTGCCAGCAGTTTTCCAGGCCAAGAGACCCAGTACTTC. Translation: CASSFPGQETQYF.

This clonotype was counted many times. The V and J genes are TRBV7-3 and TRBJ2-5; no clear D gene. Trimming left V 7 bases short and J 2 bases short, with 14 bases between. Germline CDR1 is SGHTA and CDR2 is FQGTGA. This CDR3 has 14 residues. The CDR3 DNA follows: TGTGCCAGCAATAGACCGGGCCGACAAGAGACCCAGTACTTC. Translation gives CASNRPGRQETQYF.

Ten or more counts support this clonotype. In DNA form, the CDR3 reads TGTGCCAGCAGCCTCACCCGGGACAGGGGCCTTCTCTATGGCTACACCTTC. It codes for CASSLTRDRGLLYGYTF. V usage is TRBV7-2 and J usage is TRBJ1-2, with 10 bases matching TRBD1. The CDR3 spans 17 residues. V shed 5 bases, J shed 4 bases, and the junction held 13 bases outside the gene matches. CDR1 and CDR2 (germline): SGHTA, FQGNSA.

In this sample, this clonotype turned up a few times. In DNA form, the CDR3 reads TGTGCCAGCAGCTACCTAACAGGGGGTAACCAGCCCCAGCATTTT. Its protein product is CASSYLTGGNQPQHF. The rearrangement links TRBV2 to TRBJ1-5, with TRBD1 matching over 8 bases. Germline V CDR1 and CDR2: SNHLY, FYNNEI. The CDR3 consists of 15 residues. V dropped 6 bases and J dropped 7; count of bases not matched to a gene: 11.

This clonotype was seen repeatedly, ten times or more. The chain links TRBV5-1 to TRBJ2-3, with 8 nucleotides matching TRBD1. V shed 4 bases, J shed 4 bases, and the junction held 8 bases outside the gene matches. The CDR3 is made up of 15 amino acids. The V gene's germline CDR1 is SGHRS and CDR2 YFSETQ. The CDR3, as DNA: TGCGCCAGCAGCCCGTTCGGACAGGGCCCAGATACGCAGTATTTT. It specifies CASSPFGQGPDTQYF.

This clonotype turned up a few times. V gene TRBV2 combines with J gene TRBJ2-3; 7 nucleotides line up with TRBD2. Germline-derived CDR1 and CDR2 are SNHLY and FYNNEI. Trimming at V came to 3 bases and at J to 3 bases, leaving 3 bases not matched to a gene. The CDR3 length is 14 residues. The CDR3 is CASSDPGLTDTQYF. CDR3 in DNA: TGTGCCAGCAGTGACCCGGGACTAACAGATACGCAGTATTTT.

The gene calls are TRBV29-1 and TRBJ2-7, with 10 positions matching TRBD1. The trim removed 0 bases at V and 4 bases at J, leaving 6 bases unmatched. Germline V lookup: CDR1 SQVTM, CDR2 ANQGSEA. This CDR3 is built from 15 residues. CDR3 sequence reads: CSVEEDRGGGYEQYF. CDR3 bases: TGCAGCGTTGAAGAGGACAGGGGGGGTGGTTACGAGCAGTACTTC.

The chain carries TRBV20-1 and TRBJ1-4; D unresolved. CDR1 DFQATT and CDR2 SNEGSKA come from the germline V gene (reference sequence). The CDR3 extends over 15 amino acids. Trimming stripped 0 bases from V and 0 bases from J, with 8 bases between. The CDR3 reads CSARETAATNEKLFF. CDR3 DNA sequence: TGCAGTGCTAGAGAAACAGCTGCAACTAATGAAAAACTGTTTTTT.

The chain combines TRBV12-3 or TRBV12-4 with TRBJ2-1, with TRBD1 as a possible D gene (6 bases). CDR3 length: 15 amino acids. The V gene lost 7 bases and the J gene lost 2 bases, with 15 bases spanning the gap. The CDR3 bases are TGTGCCAGCACTACAAGACAGGCCACCTACAATGAGCAGTTCTTC. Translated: CASTTRQATYNEQFF.

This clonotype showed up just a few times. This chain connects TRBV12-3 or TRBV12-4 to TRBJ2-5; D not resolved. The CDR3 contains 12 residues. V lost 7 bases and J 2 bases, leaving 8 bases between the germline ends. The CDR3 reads CASMTTQETQYF. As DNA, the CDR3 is TGTGCCAGCATGACGACACAAGAGACCCAGTACTTC.

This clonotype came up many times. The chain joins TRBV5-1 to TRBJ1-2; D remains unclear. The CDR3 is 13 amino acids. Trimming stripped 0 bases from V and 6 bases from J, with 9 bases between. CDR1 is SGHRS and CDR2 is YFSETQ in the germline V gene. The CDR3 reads CASSLGQDHGYTF. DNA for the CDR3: TGCGCCAGCAGCTTGGGTCAAGATCATGGCTACACCTTC.

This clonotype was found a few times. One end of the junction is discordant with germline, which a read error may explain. CDR3 coding DNA: TGTGTCAGCAGAAGGACAGGGGCGACTAACTATGGCTACACCTTC. Translating it yields CVSRRTGATNYGYTF. The chain has TRBV2 and TRBJ1-2; 9 nucleotides line up with TRBD1. Germline V CDR1 and CDR2: SNHLY, FYNNEI. This CDR3 region has 15 residues.

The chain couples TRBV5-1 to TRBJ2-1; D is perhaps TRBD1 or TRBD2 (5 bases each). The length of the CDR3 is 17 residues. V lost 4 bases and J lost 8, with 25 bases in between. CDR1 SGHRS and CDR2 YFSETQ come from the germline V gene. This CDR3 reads CASSTLGELTTYHEQFF. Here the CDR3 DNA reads TGCGCCAGCAGCACCCTGGGGGAGCTTACAACGTATCATGAGCAGTTCTTC.

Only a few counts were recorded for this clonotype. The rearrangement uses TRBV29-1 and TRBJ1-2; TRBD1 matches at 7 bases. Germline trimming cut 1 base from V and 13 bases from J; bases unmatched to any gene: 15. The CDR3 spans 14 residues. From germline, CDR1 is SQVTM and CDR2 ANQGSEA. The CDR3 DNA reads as TGCAGCGTTGAAGGGTCCAGGGGGATGGGTTCGGGCACCTTC. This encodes CSVEGSRGMGSGTF.

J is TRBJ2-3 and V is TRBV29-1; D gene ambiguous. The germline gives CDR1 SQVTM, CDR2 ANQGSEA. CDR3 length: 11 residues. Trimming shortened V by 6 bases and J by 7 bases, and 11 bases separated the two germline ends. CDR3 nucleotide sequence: TGCAGCGTCAGGAACGAATATACGCAGTATTTT. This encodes CSVRNEYTQYF.

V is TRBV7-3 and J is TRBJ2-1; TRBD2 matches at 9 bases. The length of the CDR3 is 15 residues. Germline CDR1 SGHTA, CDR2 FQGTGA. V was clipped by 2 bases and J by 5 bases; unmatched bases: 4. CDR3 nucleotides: TGTGCCAGCAGCTTACGCGGGGGGGTAGACAATGAGCAGTTCTTC. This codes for CASSLRGGVDNEQFF.

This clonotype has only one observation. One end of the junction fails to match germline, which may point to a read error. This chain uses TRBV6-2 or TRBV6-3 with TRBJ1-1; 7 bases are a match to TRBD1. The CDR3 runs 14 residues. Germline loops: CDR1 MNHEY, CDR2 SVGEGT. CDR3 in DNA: TGTGCCGGCAGACCGCTCAGGGGGACCACTGAAGCTTTCTTT. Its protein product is CAGRPLRGTTEAFF.

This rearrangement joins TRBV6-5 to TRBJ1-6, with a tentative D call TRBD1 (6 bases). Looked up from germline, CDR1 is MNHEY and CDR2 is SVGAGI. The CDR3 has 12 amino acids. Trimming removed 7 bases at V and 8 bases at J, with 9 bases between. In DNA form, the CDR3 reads TGTGCCAGCACAGGGGTCGATTCACCCCTCCACTTT. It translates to CASTGVDSPLHF.

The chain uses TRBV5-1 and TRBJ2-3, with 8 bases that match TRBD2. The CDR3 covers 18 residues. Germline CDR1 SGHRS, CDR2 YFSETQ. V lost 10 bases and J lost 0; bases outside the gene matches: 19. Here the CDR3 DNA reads TGCGCCGGGAGGGAGCGGGGGAGATACCACGAAAGCACAGATACGCAGTATTTT. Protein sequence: CAGRERGRYHESTDTQYF.

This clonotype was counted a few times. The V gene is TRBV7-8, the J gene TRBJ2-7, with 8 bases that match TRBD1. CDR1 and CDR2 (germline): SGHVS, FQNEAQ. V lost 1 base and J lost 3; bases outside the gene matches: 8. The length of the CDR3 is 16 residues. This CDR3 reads CASSLVSGTGIYEQYF. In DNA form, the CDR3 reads TGTGCCAGCAGCTTAGTGTCAGGGACAGGCATCTACGAGCAGTACTTC.

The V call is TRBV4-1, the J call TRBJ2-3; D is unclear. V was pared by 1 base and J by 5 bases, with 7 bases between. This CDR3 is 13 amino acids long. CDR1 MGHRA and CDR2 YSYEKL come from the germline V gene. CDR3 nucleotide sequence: TGCGCCAGCAGCCAAGGCGGCGGAGATACGCAGTATTTT. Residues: CASSQGGGDTQYF.

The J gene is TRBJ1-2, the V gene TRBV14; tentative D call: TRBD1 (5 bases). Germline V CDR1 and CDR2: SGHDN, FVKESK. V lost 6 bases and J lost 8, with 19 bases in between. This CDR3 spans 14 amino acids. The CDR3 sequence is CASSHTLQGRGYTF. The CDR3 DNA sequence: TGTGCCAGCAGTCACACTTTGCAGGGTCGGGGCTACACCTTC. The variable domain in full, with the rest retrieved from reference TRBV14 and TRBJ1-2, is EAGVTQFPSHSVIEKGQTVTLRCDPISGHDNLYWYRRVMGKEIKFLLHFVKESKQDESGMPNNRFLAERTGGTYSTLKVQPAELEDSGVYFCASSHTLQGRGYTFGSGTRLTVV.

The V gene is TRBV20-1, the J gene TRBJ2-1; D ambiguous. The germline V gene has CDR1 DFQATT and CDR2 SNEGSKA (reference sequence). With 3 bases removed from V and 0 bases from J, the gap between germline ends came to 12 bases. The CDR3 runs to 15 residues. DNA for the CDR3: TGCAGTGCTAGCCCCTCTCCCGGCTCCTACAATGAGCAGTTCTTC. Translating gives CSASPSPGSYNEQFF.

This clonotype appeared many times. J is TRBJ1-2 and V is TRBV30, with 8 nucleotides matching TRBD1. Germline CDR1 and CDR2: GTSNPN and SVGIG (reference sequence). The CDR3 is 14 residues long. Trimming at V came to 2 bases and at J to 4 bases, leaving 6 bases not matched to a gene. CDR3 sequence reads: CAWSFGQGGYGYTF. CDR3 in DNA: TGTGCCTGGAGTTTCGGACAGGGCGGCTATGGCTACACCTTC. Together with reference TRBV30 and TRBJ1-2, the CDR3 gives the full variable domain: SQTIHQWPATLVQPVGSPLSLECTVEGTSNPNLYWYRQAAGRGLQLLFYSVGIGQISSEVPQNLSASRPQDRQFILSSKKLLLSDSGFYLCAWSFGQGGYGYTFGSGTRLTVV.

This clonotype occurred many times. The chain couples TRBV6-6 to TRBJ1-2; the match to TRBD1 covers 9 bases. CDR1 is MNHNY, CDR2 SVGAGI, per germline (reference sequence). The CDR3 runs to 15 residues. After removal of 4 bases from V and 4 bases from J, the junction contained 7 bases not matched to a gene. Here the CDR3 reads CASSSPGTGLYGYTF. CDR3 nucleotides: TGTGCCAGCAGTTCTCCCGGGACAGGGCTCTATGGCTACACCTTC.

CDR3 in amino acids: CASSQGDFYNSPLHF. CDR3 nucleotides: TGTGCCAGCAGCCAAGGGGACTTCTATAATTCACCCCTCCACTTT. The chain joins TRBV14 to TRBJ1-6, with TRBD1 as a possible D gene (5 bases). Germline CDR1 is SGHDN and CDR2 is FVKESK. V lost 1 base to trimming and J lost 3 bases, with 7 bases between them. The CDR3 consists of 15 residues.

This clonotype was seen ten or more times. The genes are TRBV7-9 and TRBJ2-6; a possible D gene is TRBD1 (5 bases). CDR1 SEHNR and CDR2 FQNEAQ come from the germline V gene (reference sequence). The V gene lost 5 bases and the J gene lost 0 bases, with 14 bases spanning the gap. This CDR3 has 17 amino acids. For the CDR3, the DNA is TGTGCCAGCAGCCTCCCGACAGAGAGCTCTGGGGCCAACGTCCTGACTTTC. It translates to CASSLPTESSGANVLTF.

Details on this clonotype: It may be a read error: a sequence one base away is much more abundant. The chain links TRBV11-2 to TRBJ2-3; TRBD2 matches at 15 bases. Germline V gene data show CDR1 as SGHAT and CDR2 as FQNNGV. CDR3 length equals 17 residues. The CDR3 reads CASSRTSGGVSTDAQYF. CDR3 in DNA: TGTGCCAGCAGCCGGACTAGCGGGGGGGTTAGCACAGATGCGCAGTATTTT.

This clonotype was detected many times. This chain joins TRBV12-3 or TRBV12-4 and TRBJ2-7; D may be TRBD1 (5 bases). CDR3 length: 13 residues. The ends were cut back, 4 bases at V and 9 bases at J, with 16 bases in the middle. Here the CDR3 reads CASSSAGWDGQYF. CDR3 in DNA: TGTGCCAGCAGTTCGGCAGGGTGGGATGGGCAGTACTTC.

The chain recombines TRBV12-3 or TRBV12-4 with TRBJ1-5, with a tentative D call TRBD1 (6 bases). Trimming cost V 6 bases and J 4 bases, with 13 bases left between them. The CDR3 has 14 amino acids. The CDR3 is CASSHGTYNQPQHF. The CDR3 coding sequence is TGTGCCAGCAGCCATGGGACATATAATCAGCCCCAGCATTTT.